Following are 28 T cell receptor beta chains from one sample sequenced in a study of blood T cell repertoires in COVID-19. TCRdb's table, derived via immunoSEQ multiplex PCR, lists solely in-frame clones and lacks some. The sample lists 150,000 to 200,000 clones, over 70% occurring once. The sample consisted of PBMCs or T cells enriched from blood (not recorded which). These receptor sequences come from a woman aged 55-75 years who had recovered from COVID-19.

This clone was detected once. The chain combines TRBV5-1 with TRBJ2-3; a possible D gene is TRBD2 (6 bases). V shed 1 base and J shed 4 bases, with 16 bases lying between them. The CDR3 consists of 16 residues. Germline values: CDR1 SGHRS, CDR2 YFSETQ. The CDR3 loop is CASSLNPGLPPDTQYF. The CDR3 bases are TGCGCCAGCAGCTTGAATCCGGGACTTCCTCCAGATACGCAGTATTTT. Full variable domain (outside the CDR3, taken from reference TRBV5-1 and TRBJ2-3): KAGVTQTPRYLIKTRGQQVTLSCSPISGHRSVSWYQQTPGQGLQFLFEYFSETQRNKGNFPGRFSGRQFSNSRSEMNVSTLELGDSALYLCASSLNPGLPPDTQYFGPGTRLTVL.

The rearrangement links TRBV27 to TRBJ1-1, with a possible D match to TRBD1 (6 bases). Per germline, CDR1 MNHEY and CDR2 SMNVEV (reference sequence). The ends were cut back, 7 bases at V and 4 bases at J, with 16 bases in the middle. The CDR3 runs 14 residues. The CDR3: CASTPRGFGTEAFF. In DNA, the CDR3 is TGTGCCAGCACTCCTAGGGGGTTCGGCACTGAAGCTTTCTTT.

Comment on this clone: At the DNA level, this CDR3 is encoded by other sequences in the same sample as well. The chain carries TRBV12-3 or TRBV12-4 and TRBJ2-5, with 9 bases fitting TRBD1. The CDR3 runs to 13 residues. After removal of 6 bases from V and 5 bases from J, the junction contained 4 bases not matched to a gene. The CDR3: CASSLTGGETQYF. CDR3 bases: TGTGCCAGCAGCCTGACAGGGGGGGAGACCCAGTACTTC.

The chain employs TRBV10-2 and TRBJ2-5, with 8 bases aligning to TRBD1. Germline CDR1 and CDR2: WSHSY and SAAADI. Germline trimming cut 2 bases from V and 5 bases from J; bases unmatched to any gene: 7. CDR3 length: 15 residues. The CDR3, as DNA: TGCGCCAGCAGTGAGCTGGCAGGGGGCGGGGAGACCCAGTACTTC. As protein: CASSELAGGGETQYF.

The chain carries TRBV28 and TRBJ1-2; D is uncertain. Looked up from germline, CDR1 is MDHEN and CDR2 is SYDVKM. The length of the CDR3 is 11 residues. V lost 5 bases to trimming and J lost 3 bases, with 4 bases between them. CDR3 in amino acids: CASSADYGYTF. DNA for the CDR3: TGTGCCAGCAGTGCGGACTATGGCTACACCTTC.

The chain links TRBV2 to TRBJ1-1, with D tentatively TRBD1 (5 bases). V lost 6 bases and J 0 bases, leaving 11 bases between the germline ends. The CDR3 is 14 residues long. Germline lookup yields CDR1 SNHLY and CDR2 FYNNEI. CDR3 sequence: CASRRRGLNTEAFF. In DNA form, the CDR3 reads TGTGCCAGCAGACGAAGGGGCTTGAACACTGAAGCTTTCTTT.

This chain joins TRBV7-9 and TRBJ1-2; D is possibly TRBD1 (5 bases). Trimming stripped 5 bases from V and 6 bases from J, with 13 bases between. The CDR3 has 13 residues. The germline V gene has CDR1 SEHNR and CDR2 FQNEAQ (reference sequence). The CDR3 bases are TGTGCCAGCAGCGAGCAGGGTATACATGGCTACACCTTC. It codes for CASSEQGIHGYTF. Supplemented by reference TRBV7-9 and TRBJ1-2, the full variable domain reads DTGVSQNPRHKITKRGQNVTFRCDPISEHNRLYWYRQTLGQGPEFLTYFQNEAQLEKSRLLSDRFSAERPKGSFSTLEIQRTEQGDSAMYLCASSEQGIHGYTFGSGTRLTVV.

The chain employs TRBV12-5 and TRBJ1-4, with TRBD1 identical over 7 bases. Unmatched junction bases numbered 6, after V lost 9 bases and J lost 8 bases. CDR3 size: 12 residues. Germline V gene sequence: CDR1 LGHNT, CDR2 FRNRAP. The CDR3 bases are TGTGCTAGCCGGAGGGGGCTCGAAAAACTGTTTTTT. Encoded protein: CASRRGLEKLFF.

This chain's CDR3 is CASSFGTGSSYEQYF. Here the CDR3 DNA reads TGTGCCAGCAGTTTTGGGACAGGGAGCTCCTACGAGCAGTACTTC. V gene TRBV27 combines with J gene TRBJ2-7, with TRBD1 matching 9 bases. In germline, CDR1 is MNHEY, CDR2 SMNVEV (reference sequence). Trimming took 3 bases from V and 0 from J; bases not matched to a gene: 3. The CDR3 covers 15 residues.

This chain connects TRBV9 to TRBJ1-2; D is possibly TRBD1 (6 bases). The CDR3 has 15 amino acids. Per germline, CDR1 SGDLS and CDR2 YYNGEE. Trimming left V 0 bases short and J 5 bases short, with 14 bases between. The CDR3 nucleotides read TGTGCCAGCAGCGTAGCTGAGGGGGTTACATATGGCTACACCTTC. This sequence encodes CASSVAEGVTYGYTF.

The chain couples TRBV5-1 to TRBJ2-2; D not resolved. The length of the CDR3 is 14 residues. CDR1 and CDR2 (germline): SGHRS, YFSETQ. Trimming removed 0 bases from V and 6 bases from J, with 9 bases in between. The CDR3 is CASSLAPGPGELFF. In DNA form, the CDR3 reads TGCGCCAGCAGCTTGGCACCGGGTCCCGGGGAGCTGTTTTTT.

This chain links TRBV27 with TRBJ1-2; 7 bases line up with TRBD1. Per the germline V gene, CDR1 is MNHEY and CDR2 is SMNVEV (reference sequence). The CDR3 is 13 amino acids. With V trimmed by 6 bases and J by 7 bases, 8 bases remained unmatched. Here the CDR3 reads CASSPTGIAGYTF. The CDR3 DNA follows: TGTGCCAGCAGCCCGACAGGGATTGCTGGCTACACCTTC.

This CDR3 reads CASSQVVGGVSYEQYF. DNA for the CDR3: TGCGCCAGCAGCCAAGTTGTAGGGGGCGTCTCCTACGAGCAGTACTTC. V gene TRBV4-1 combines with J gene TRBJ2-7; the match to TRBD1 covers 7 bases. CDR3 length: 16 residues. Germline V gene lookup returns CDR1 MGHRA and CDR2 YSYEKL. The ends lost 1 base at V and 0 bases at J; junction bases unmatched: 6.

The V gene is TRBV12-5, the J gene TRBJ2-7; 8 bases agree with TRBD1. Germline V gives CDR1 LGHNT, CDR2 FRNRAP. This CDR3 contains 12 residues. With 6 bases clipped from V and 4 bases from J, the junction kept 2 bases outside the gene matches. Written as DNA, the CDR3 is TGTGCTAGTGGCCGGGACAGGTACGAGCAGTACTTC. Amino acid sequence: CASGRDRYEQYF.

This clone has more than one count but fewer than ten. The rearrangement joins TRBV3-1 (or the pseudogene TRBV3-2) to TRBJ1-2; D is unclear. V dropped 0 bases and J dropped 8 bases, with 16 bases sitting between them. The CDR3 is 15 residues long. The germline V gene has CDR1 LGHDT and CDR2 YNNKEL (reference sequence). The CDR3 region is CASSQDLVMTMGYTF. Here the CDR3 DNA reads TGTGCCAGCAGCCAAGATTTGGTCATGACAATGGGCTACACCTTC.

V is TRBV18 and J is TRBJ2-5, with TRBD1 as a possible D gene (5 bases). Trimming left V 7 bases short and J 5 bases short, with 17 bases between. Germline CDR1 reads KGHSH; CDR2 reads LQKENI. The CDR3 is 14 amino acids. The CDR3, as DNA: TGTGCCAGCTACCCGACAGCCTCCGCGGAGACCCAGTACTTC. Protein product: CASYPTASAETQYF.

There are a few counts of this clone. The CDR3 region has the DNA TGCGCCAGCAGCCATTTTGGTCGGGATGCCTATGGCTACACCTTC. It encodes CASSHFGRDAYGYTF. The chain joins TRBV4-1 to TRBJ1-2; D not resolved. CDR1 and CDR2 from the germline V gene are MGHRA and YSYEKL. This CDR3 contains 15 residues. V lost 3 bases and J 4 bases, leaving 15 bases between the germline ends.

The chain couples TRBV5-1 to TRBJ1-1; 9 nucleotides line up with TRBD1. Germline V CDR1 and CDR2: SGHRS, YFSETQ. The junction had 7 bases not matched to a gene; V was cut back by 0 bases and J by 7 bases. The CDR3 has 15 residues. The DNA of the CDR3 is TGCGCCAGCAGCTTGGCTGTACAGGGGGCTGATGAAGCTTTCTTT. Encoded protein: CASSLAVQGADEAFF.

V usage is TRBV27 and J usage is TRBJ1-2; 10 bases line up with TRBD1. CDR3 size: 13 residues. CDR1 and CDR2 from the germline V gene are MNHEY and SMNVEV (reference sequence). The V and J ends lost 4 bases and 8 bases, in that order; junction bases with no gene match: 4. Written as DNA, the CDR3 is TGTGCCAGCAGTTCGACAGGGGGCAGAGGCTACACCTTC. Protein sequence: CASSSTGGRGYTF.

The J gene is TRBJ2-1, the V gene TRBV18; 8 positions match TRBD2. V gave up 3 bases and J gave up 6 bases; unmatched junction bases: 7. In germline, CDR1 is KGHSH, CDR2 LQKENI. CDR3 length: 15 amino acids. The CDR3 reads CASSPLTGGPNEQFF. The CDR3 bases are TGTGCCAGCTCACCTTTGACGGGGGGGCCCAATGAGCAGTTCTTC. The full variable domain, its missing parts supplied by reference TRBV18 and TRBJ2-1, is NAGVMQNPRHLVRRRGQEARLRCSPMKGHSHVYWYRQLPEEGLKFMVYLQKENIIDESGMPKERFSAEFPKEGPSILRIQQVVRGDSAAYFCASSPLTGGPNEQFFGPGTRLTVL.

The chain joins TRBV28 to TRBJ1-2, with 8 bases identical to TRBD1. V lost 10 bases to trimming and J lost 8 bases; unmatched junction nucleotides: 12. This CDR3 has 13 amino acids. The germline V gene has CDR1 MDHEN and CDR2 SYDVKM. The CDR3 protein is CATYRQGRDGYTF. The CDR3 DNA sequence: TGTGCCACCTATAGACAGGGGAGAGACGGCTACACCTTC.

This clone was picked up a small number of times. V and J are TRBV3-1 (or the pseudogene TRBV3-2) and TRBJ2-5; 11 bases agree with TRBD2. Germline lookup yields CDR1 LGHDT and CDR2 YNNKEL (reference sequence). V dropped 4 bases and J dropped 9; count of bases not matched to a gene: 10. The CDR3 spans 15 residues. CDR3 sequence reads: CASSPSGLAAQAQYF. The CDR3 DNA sequence: TGTGCCAGCAGCCCCTCGGGACTAGCGGCACAGGCCCAGTACTTC.

The chain carries TRBV5-1 and TRBJ2-7, with a weak D call TRBD1 (5 bases). This CDR3 is 17 amino acids long. The germline V gene encodes CDR1 SGHRS and CDR2 YFSETQ. Trimming cost V 4 bases and J 3 bases, with 23 bases left between them. The CDR3 DNA reads TGCGCCAGCAGCCCATGGTTGGGCAGCAAAGGGGTCTACGAGCAGTACTTC. Its translation: CASSPWLGSKGVYEQYF.

This chain uses TRBV28 with TRBJ2-2, with a tentative D call TRBD1 (6 bases). The CDR3 has 14 residues. Germline V gene sequence: CDR1 MDHEN, CDR2 SYDVKM. The germline V and J ends were trimmed by 5 bases and 7 bases, with 14 bases remaining between them. CDR3 bases: TGTGCCAGCAGTAACACAGGGTGGAGCGGGGAGCTGTTTTTT. It specifies CASSNTGWSGELFF.

The chain carries TRBV18 and TRBJ1-4, with 8 bases matching TRBD1. This CDR3 comprises 15 residues. V lost 2 bases and J lost 8; bases outside the gene matches: 7. Germline-derived CDR1 and CDR2 are KGHSH and LQKENI. Here the CDR3 DNA reads TGTGCCAGCTCACCAAGGACAGGGAGTCCAGAAAAACTGTTTTTT. This translates into CASSPRTGSPEKLFF.

The rearrangement uses TRBV30 and TRBJ1-4, with a weak D call TRBD1 (5 bases). The length of the CDR3 is 17 residues. Looked up from germline, CDR1 is GTSNPN and CDR2 is SVGIG (reference sequence). Trimming took off 3 bases at V and 2 bases at J, with 19 bases between the two ends. This chain's CDR3 is CAWRGARGGSTNEKLFF. The CDR3 region has the DNA TGTGCCTGGAGAGGCGCTCGGGGGGGGAGTACTAATGAAAAACTGTTTTTT.

This clone was found a few times. This sequence joins TRBV3-1 (or the pseudogene TRBV3-2) and TRBJ2-7; 8 positions agree with TRBD2. The germline CDR1 and CDR2 sequences are LGHDT and YNNKEL (reference sequence). With 1 base clipped from V and 3 bases from J, the junction kept 5 bases outside the gene matches. The CDR3 length is 15 residues. This CDR3 reads CASSQVTGGDYEQYF. Written as DNA, the CDR3 is TGTGCCAGCAGCCAAGTTACGGGGGGGGACTACGAGCAGTACTTC.

This CDR3 is CASSHSGQADYYEQYF. The CDR3 DNA reads as TGCGCCAGCAGCCACTCGGGACAGGCAGATTATTACGAGCAGTACTTC. The J gene is TRBJ2-7, the V gene TRBV4-1, with 8 bases aligning to TRBD1. CDR3 length: 16 residues. Germline CDR1 and CDR2: MGHRA and YSYEKL. With 3 bases clipped from V and 4 bases from J, the junction kept 11 bases outside the gene matches.